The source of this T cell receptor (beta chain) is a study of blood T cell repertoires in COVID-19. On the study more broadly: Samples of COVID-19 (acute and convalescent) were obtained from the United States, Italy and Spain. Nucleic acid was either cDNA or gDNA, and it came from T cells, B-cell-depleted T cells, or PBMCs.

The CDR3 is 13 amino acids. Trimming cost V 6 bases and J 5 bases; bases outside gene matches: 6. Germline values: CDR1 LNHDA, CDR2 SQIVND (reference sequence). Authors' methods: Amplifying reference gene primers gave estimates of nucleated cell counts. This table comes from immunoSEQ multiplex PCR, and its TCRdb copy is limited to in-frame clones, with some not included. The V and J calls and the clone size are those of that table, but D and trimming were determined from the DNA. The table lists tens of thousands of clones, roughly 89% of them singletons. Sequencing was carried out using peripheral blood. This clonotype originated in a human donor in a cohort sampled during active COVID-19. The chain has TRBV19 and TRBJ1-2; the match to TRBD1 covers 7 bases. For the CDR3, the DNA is TGTGCCAGTAGGATGGGACAGCCATATGGCTACACCTTC. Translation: CASRMGQPYGYTF.